Presented here are 17 T cell receptor beta chains from one specimen sequenced in a study of blood T cell repertoires in COVID-19. TCRdb's table, derived via immunoSEQ multiplex PCR, lists solely in-frame clones and lacks some. The table includes around 77,000 clones, about 91% detected once. The material sequenced was peripheral blood. The receptor set was obtained from a woman between 55 and 75 years old with active COVID-19.

This clone has just one count. The chain recombines TRBV7-2 with TRBJ1-3; 8 bases fit TRBD1. This CDR3 is 14 amino acids long. Trimming removed 1 base from V and 7 bases from J; junction bases left unmatched: 3. Germline V gene lookup returns CDR1 SGHTA and CDR2 FQGNSA. The CDR3 protein is CASSLDNRGNTIYF. CDR3 nucleotide sequence: TGTGCCAGCAGCTTAGACAACAGGGGGAACACCATATATTTT.

The chain recombines TRBV6-6 with TRBJ2-5; possibly TRBD2 for D (6 bases). Germline V gene sequence: CDR1 MNHNY, CDR2 SVGAGI (reference sequence). The CDR3 covers 14 residues. V lost 2 bases to trimming and J lost 3 bases, with 10 bases between them. The CDR3 region has the DNA TGTGCCAGCAGTTACCTGACTAGGGAAGAGACCCAGTACTTC. Its translation is CASSYLTREETQYF.

The rearrangement joins TRBV6-4 to TRBJ1-1; D may be TRBD1 (5 bases). The CDR3 runs to 11 residues. The V and J ends lost 6 bases and 5 bases respectively, with 7 bases between them. The germline gives CDR1 MRHNA, CDR2 SNTAGT. CDR3 protein: CASRTGTEAFF. CDR3 bases: TGTGCCAGCAGAACAGGTACTGAAGCTTTCTTT.

The chain uses TRBV4-1 and TRBJ2-5; a possible D gene is TRBD1 (6 bases). The CDR3 spans 14 residues. Germline loops: CDR1 MGHRA, CDR2 YSYEKL. The V end was cut by 0 bases, the J end by 6 bases, with 11 bases between. The CDR3 DNA reads TGCGCCAGCAGCCAAGATGGGGGCAGCCAGACCCAGTACTTC. Translated, it gives CASSQDGGSQTQYF.

This clone was picked up one time. The V and J genes are TRBV27 and TRBJ2-1, with 7 bases lining up with TRBD1. CDR1 is MNHEY, CDR2 SMNVEV, per germline (reference sequence). The CDR3 runs to 15 residues. After removal of 6 bases from V and 2 bases from J, the junction contained 7 bases not matched to a gene. The CDR3 spells CASRTRTGPYNEQFF. In DNA, the CDR3 is TGTGCCAGCAGAACTCGGACAGGTCCCTACAATGAGCAGTTCTTC.

V is TRBV6-5 and J is TRBJ2-3, with 7 positions matching TRBD1. Germline CDR1 reads MNHEY; CDR2 reads SVGAGI. V trimming: 7 bases; J trimming: 2 bases; junction bases outside the gene matches: 9. This CDR3 contains 15 residues. Here the CDR3 reads CASKLRDSNTDTQYF. In nucleotides, the CDR3 is TGTGCCAGCAAGCTCCGGGACAGCAACACAGATACGCAGTATTTT.

The gene calls are TRBV12-5 and TRBJ2-1; 8 nucleotides match TRBD2. The CDR3 runs 16 residues. CDR1 and CDR2 from the germline V gene are LGHNT and FRNRAP. The trim removed 0 bases at V and 3 bases at J, leaving 4 bases unmatched. CDR3 nucleotide sequence: TGTGCTAGTGGTTTGGTACGGGGGGGCAGCTACAATGAGCAGTTCTTC. It translates to CASGLVRGGSYNEQFF.

On this clone: The sample carries other DNA sequences with the same CDR3. The J gene is TRBJ1-3, the V gene TRBV5-1; 9 bases map to TRBD1. The CDR3 consists of 17 residues. V gave up 1 base and J gave up 0 bases; unmatched junction bases: 5. Germline CDR1 SGHRS, CDR2 YFSETQ. The CDR3 DNA is TGCGCCAGCAGCTTGTGGGGGACAGGGACCTCTGGAAACACCATATATTTT. Protein: CASSLWGTGTSGNTIYF.

The V call is TRBV28, the J call TRBJ2-5, with D unresolved. Germline V gene lookup returns CDR1 MDHEN and CDR2 SYDVKM. Trimming cost V 6 bases and J 4 bases, with 15 bases left between them. The CDR3 totals 14 residues. CDR3 residues: CASRLLNQAETQYF. DNA for the CDR3: TGTGCCAGCAGACTTCTAAACCAGGCAGAGACCCAGTACTTC.

This chain uses TRBV7-2 with TRBJ1-4; the match to TRBD1 covers 8 bases. The germline gives CDR1 SGHTA, CDR2 FQGNSA. The junction had 6 bases not matched to a gene; V was cut back by 5 bases and J by 4 bases. CDR3 size: 15 residues. The CDR3 loop is CASSRRTGLNEKLFF. CDR3 bases: TGTGCCAGCAGCCGGCGGACAGGGCTTAATGAAAAACTGTTTTTT.

This clone came up many times. This rearrangement joins TRBV6-5 to TRBJ1-2; 10 positions match TRBD1. J lost 3 bases, V lost 10 bases, and 8 bases had no gene match. This CDR3 has 14 residues. Germline V gene sequence: CDR1 MNHEY, CDR2 SVGAGI. The CDR3 bases are TGTGCCACCCGCTGGGGGACAGGGGACTATGGCTACACCTTC. Translating gives CATRWGTGDYGYTF.

The rearrangement links TRBV27 to TRBJ1-4; TRBD1 agrees at 7 bases. This CDR3 comprises 15 residues. Germline V gene data show CDR1 as MNHEY and CDR2 as SMNVEV (reference sequence). After removal of 6 bases from V and 2 bases from J, the junction contained 6 bases not matched to a gene. CDR3 region: CASRRGTATNEKLFF. The DNA for the CDR3 is TGTGCCAGCAGACGTGGGACAGCTACTAATGAAAAACTGTTTTTT.

This clone came up once. The chain employs TRBV19 and TRBJ2-1, with 8 bases lining up with TRBD2. J lost 5 bases, V lost 8 bases, and 14 bases had no gene match. Germline V lookup: CDR1 LNHDA, CDR2 SQIVND (reference sequence). The CDR3 length is 16 residues. The CDR3 loop reads CASGVGWASGHNEQFF. The DNA of the CDR3 is TGTGCCAGTGGTGTCGGGTGGGCTAGCGGGCACAATGAGCAGTTCTTC.

The gene calls are TRBV5-6 and TRBJ2-3; 7 nucleotides align to TRBD2. This CDR3 has 17 residues. With V trimmed by 1 base and J by 4 bases, 12 bases remained unmatched. From germline, CDR1 is SGHDT and CDR2 YYEEEE. The CDR3 protein is CASSLRGGSVFADTQYF. The CDR3 DNA reads as TGTGCCAGCAGCTTGCGGGGCGGGAGTGTGTTCGCAGATACGCAGTATTTT.

The chain couples TRBV7-8 to TRBJ2-7; TRBD1 matches 10 bases. CDR1 is SGHVS and CDR2 is FQNEAQ in the germline V gene. J was trimmed by 4 bases and V by 5 bases; bases with no gene match: 5. The CDR3 length is 14 residues. The CDR3 DNA sequence: TGTGCCAGCAGCGGGACAGGGGTTTTATACGAGCAGTACTTC. Protein sequence: CASSGTGVLYEQYF.

This clone appeared once. The chain employs TRBV27 and TRBJ2-2; unclear D gene. Germline CDR1 MNHEY, CDR2 SMNVEV (reference sequence). Trimming took 3 bases from V and 0 from J, leaving 5 bases between them. The CDR3 spans 14 residues. The CDR3 coding sequence is TGTGCCAGCAGTTTTGAGACGAACACCGGGGAGCTGTTTTTT. It translates to CASSFETNTGELFF.

This rearrangement joins TRBV7-9 to TRBJ1-1; D is possibly TRBD1 (5 bases). CDR1 and CDR2 from the germline V gene are SEHNR and FQNEAQ (reference sequence). Trimming left V 2 bases short and J 1 base short, with 8 bases between. The length of the CDR3 is 14 residues. This chain's CDR3 is CASSLSQGNTEAFF. In DNA form, the CDR3 reads TGTGCCAGCAGCTTAAGTCAGGGGAACACTGAAGCTTTCTTT.